The 7 T cell receptor beta chains reported below all come from one sample, sequenced in a study of cytomegalovirus exposure and HLA in healthy donors. Both 60 Vbeta primers and 13 Jbeta primers went into the PCR. TCRdb keeps only in-frame clones here, not all; method: immunoSEQ multiplex PCR. The table includes 45,000 to 75,000 clones, approximately 70% detected once. The sequenced sample was PBMCs. Source of these receptors: a woman aged 55-69 years in good health and CMV-seropositive.

The gene calls are TRBV4-3 and TRBJ2-6; possibly TRBD1 for D (5 bases). Looked up from germline, CDR1 is LGHNA and CDR2 is YSLEER. This CDR3 is built from 17 residues. The germline V and J ends were trimmed by 0 bases and 0 bases, with 9 bases remaining between them. The CDR3 spells CASSQDQGSSGANVLTF. In DNA form, the CDR3 reads TGCGCCAGCAGCCAAGATCAGGGAAGCTCTGGGGCCAACGTCCTGACTTTC.

In this sample, this clone turned up many times. The gene calls are TRBV13 and TRBJ1-1; 8 nucleotides agree with TRBD1. Germline values: CDR1 PRHDT, CDR2 FYEKMQ (reference sequence). The CDR3 loop spans 14 amino acids. V was pared by 5 bases and J by 4 bases, with 6 bases of the junction left unmatched. The CDR3 here is CASSQQGGSTEAFF. The CDR3 DNA reads as TGTGCCAGCAGCCAACAGGGGGGTAGCACTGAAGCTTTCTTT.

This clone appeared a single time. V usage is TRBV11-3 and J usage is TRBJ1-1; D is uncertain. The CDR3 covers 13 residues. CDR1 SGHNT and CDR2 YENEEA come from the germline V gene. V was clipped by 4 bases and J by 4 bases, with 10 bases between them. CDR3 sequence (DNA): TGTGCCAGCAGCTCGGAGGGTAGCACTGAAGCTTTCTTT. Translating it yields CASSSEGSTEAFF.

The V gene is TRBV5-4, the J gene TRBJ2-7, with 15 bases lining up with TRBD2. The CDR3 covers 17 residues. V lost 4 bases to trimming and J lost 6 bases; unmatched junction nucleotides: 11. In germline, CDR1 is SGHNT, CDR2 YYREEE (reference sequence). The CDR3 nucleotides read TGTGCCAGCAGCCCGGGACTAGCGGGGGGCTCCTTCGTCGAGCAGTACTTC. Translated, it gives CASSPGLAGGSFVEQYF. Full variable domain (outside the CDR3, taken from reference TRBV5-4 and TRBJ2-7): ETGVTQSPTHLIKTRGQQVTLRCSSQSGHNTVSWYQQALGQGPQFIFQYYREEENGRGNFPPRFSGLQFPNYSSELNVNALELDDSALYLCASSPGLAGGSFVEQYFGPGTRLTVT.

V is TRBV6-6 and J is TRBJ2-7, with D perhaps matching TRBD1 (6 bases). The CDR3 has 12 amino acids. Per germline, CDR1 MNHNY and CDR2 SVGAGI (reference sequence). Between the trimmed V and J ends, which lost 6 bases and 4 bases, there was a span of 10 bases. This chain's CDR3 is CASSPGQYEQYF. CDR3 nucleotides: TGTGCCAGCAGCCCAGGACAGTACGAGCAGTACTTC.

The genes are TRBV7-8 and TRBJ1-2; no clear D. CDR3 length: 14 residues. Germline values: CDR1 SGHVS, CDR2 FQNEAQ. V shed 0 bases and J shed 8 bases, with 13 bases lying between them. The CDR3 loop is CASSLALSGNGYTF. CDR3 nucleotide sequence: TGTGCCAGCAGCTTAGCGCTCTCCGGGAACGGCTACACCTTC.

This rearrangement joins TRBV7-9 to TRBJ1-5; tentatively, D is TRBD1 (5 bases). The V gene lost 7 bases and the J gene lost 7 bases, with 14 bases spanning the gap. Germline loops: CDR1 SEHNR, CDR2 FQNEAQ (reference sequence). This CDR3 is 13 amino acids long. CDR3 amino acids: CASTAGGGQPQHF. CDR3 DNA sequence: TGTGCCAGCACAGCGGGGGGAGGGCAGCCCCAGCATTTT.